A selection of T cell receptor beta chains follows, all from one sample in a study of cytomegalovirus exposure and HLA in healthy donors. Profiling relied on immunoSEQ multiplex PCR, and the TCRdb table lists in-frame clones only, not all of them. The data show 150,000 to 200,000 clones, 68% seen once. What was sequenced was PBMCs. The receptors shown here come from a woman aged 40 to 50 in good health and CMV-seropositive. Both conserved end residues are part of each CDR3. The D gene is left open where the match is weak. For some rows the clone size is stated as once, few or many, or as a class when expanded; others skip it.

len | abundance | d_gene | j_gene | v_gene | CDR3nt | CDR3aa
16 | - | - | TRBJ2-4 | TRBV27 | TGTGCCAGCAGCCGGGACATCGGTCTAGCCAAAAACATTCAGTACTTC | CASSRDIGLAKNIQYF
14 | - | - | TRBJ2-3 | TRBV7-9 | TGTGCCAGCAGCCCGCCAGGGCGAACAGATACGCAGTATTTT | CASSPPGRTDTQYF
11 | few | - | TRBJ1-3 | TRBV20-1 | TGCAGTGCTAGAGGCGGCAACACCATATATTTT | CSARGGNTIYF
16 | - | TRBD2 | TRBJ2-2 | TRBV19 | TGTGCCAGTAGTATGAGACTAGCGGGAGTCCCCGGGGAGCTGTTTTTT | CASSMRLAGVPGELFF
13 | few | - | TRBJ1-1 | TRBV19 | TGTGCCAGTAGTATACAGGGAGGCACTGAAGCTTTCTTT | CASSIQGGTEAFF
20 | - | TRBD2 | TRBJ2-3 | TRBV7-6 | TGTGCCAGCAGCACTACATCCGGGACTAGCGGGAGGGGATACACAGATACGCAGTATTTT | CASSTTSGTSGRGYTDTQYF
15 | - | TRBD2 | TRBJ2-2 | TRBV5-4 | TGTGCCAGCAGCAAAAGCGGGAGGGACACCGGGGAGCTGTTTTTT | CASSKSGRDTGELFF
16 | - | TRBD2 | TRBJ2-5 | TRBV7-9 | TGTGCCAGCAGCCGACCCTCCACTAGCGGCCAAGAGACCCAGTACTTC | CASSRPSTSGQETQYF
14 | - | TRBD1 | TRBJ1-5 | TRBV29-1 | TGCAGCGTTGGTACAGGGGGCGCGGGTCAGCCCCAGCATTTT | CSVGTGGAGQPQHF
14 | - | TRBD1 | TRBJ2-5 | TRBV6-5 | TGTGCCAGCAGTTACGAGAGGGGGCCCTTCCAGCAGTACTTC | CASSYERGPFQQYF
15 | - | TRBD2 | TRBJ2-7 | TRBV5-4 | TGTGCCAGCAGCCTTAGACTAGCGGGGGCGGGGGAGCAGTACTTC | CASSLRLAGAGEQYF
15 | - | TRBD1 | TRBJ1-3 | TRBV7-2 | TGTGCCAGCAGCTTAGGCGGTCAGGGGGCGGACACCATATATTTT | CASSLGGQGADTIYF
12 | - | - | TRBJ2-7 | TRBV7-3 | TGTTCCAGCAGCTCGGTCCCGGGCGAGCAGTACTTC | CSSSSVPGEQYF
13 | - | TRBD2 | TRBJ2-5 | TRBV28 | TGTGCCAGCAGATTGGGGGGAGGGGAGACCCAGTACTTC | CASRLGGGETQYF
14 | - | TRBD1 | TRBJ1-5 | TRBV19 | TGTGCCAGTAGTTCCGGGACAGATAATCAGCCCCAGCATTTT | CASSSGTDNQPQHF
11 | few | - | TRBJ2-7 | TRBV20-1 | TGCAGTGCAAAGAGACAGAGGGAGCAGTACTTC | CSAKRQREQYF
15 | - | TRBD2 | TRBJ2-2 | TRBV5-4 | TGTGCCAGCAGCTTGGCCGGGACTACCACCGGGGAGCTGTTTTTT | CASSLAGTTTGELFF
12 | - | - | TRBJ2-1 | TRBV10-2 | TGCGCCAGCAGTACGGGTAACAATGAGCAGTTCTTC | CASSTGNNEQFF
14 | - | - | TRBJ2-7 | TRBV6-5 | TGTGCCAGCAGTGAAGAGTTGTCACAGTACGAGCAGTACTTC | CASSEELSQYEQYF
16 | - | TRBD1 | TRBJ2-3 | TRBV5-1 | TGCGCCAGCAGCTTGGGCGACAGGGGGCGGACAGATACGCAGTATTTT | CASSLGDRGRTDTQYF
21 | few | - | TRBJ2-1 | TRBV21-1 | TGTGCCAGCAGCAAAGCATTCGCCTTTCCGCCTGATAGGAAAACTATCAATGAGCAGTTCTTC | CASSKAFAFPPDRKTINEQFF
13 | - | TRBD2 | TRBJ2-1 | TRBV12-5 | TGTGCTAGTGGTTGGGGGGGGAACAATGAGCAGTTCTTC | CASGWGGNNEQFF
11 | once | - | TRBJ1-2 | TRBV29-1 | TGCAGCGTTGAAATTGGGAGTGGCTACACCTTC | CSVEIGSGYTF
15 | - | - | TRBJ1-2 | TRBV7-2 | TGTGCCAGCAGCTTAGCGATAACAGGGAGTTATGGCTACACCTTC | CASSLAITGSYGYTF
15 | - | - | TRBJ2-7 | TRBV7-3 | TGTGCCAGCAGCTTAGAGGCCCCCGGGTTCGGCGAGCAGTACTTC | CASSLEAPGFGEQYF
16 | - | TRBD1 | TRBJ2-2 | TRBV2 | TGTGCCAGCAGCCTGGGACAGGGGGCGTGGACCGGGGAGCTGTTTTTT | CASSLGQGAWTGELFF
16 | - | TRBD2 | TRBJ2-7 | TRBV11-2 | TGTGCCAGCAGCGACCCCGGGGGGGAACGTTCCTACGAGCAGTACTTC | CASSDPGGERSYEQYF
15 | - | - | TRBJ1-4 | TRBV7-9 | TGTGCCAGCCACTCGGGGATTGCAACTAATGAAAAACTGTTTTTT | CASHSGIATNEKLFF
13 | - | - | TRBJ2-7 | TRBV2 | TGTGCCAGCAGCAAGGACAGCTCCTACGAGCAGTACTTC | CASSKDSSYEQYF
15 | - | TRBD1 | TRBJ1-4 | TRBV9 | TGTGCCAGCAGCGTAGACGGGACAGGAGTCGAAAAACTGTTTTTT | CASSVDGTGVEKLFF
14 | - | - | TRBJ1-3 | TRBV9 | TGTGCCAAGGGGGTAGATCTCTCTGGAAACACCATATATTTT | CAKGVDLSGNTIYF
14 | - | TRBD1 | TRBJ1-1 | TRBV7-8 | TGTGCCAGCAGCTTGGGACAGCAGAACACTGAAGCTTTCTTT | CASSLGQQNTEAFF
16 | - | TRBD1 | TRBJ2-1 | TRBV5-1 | TGCGCCAGCAGCCCGGGACAGGGACCGAACTACAATGAGCAGTTCTTC | CASSPGQGPNYNEQFF